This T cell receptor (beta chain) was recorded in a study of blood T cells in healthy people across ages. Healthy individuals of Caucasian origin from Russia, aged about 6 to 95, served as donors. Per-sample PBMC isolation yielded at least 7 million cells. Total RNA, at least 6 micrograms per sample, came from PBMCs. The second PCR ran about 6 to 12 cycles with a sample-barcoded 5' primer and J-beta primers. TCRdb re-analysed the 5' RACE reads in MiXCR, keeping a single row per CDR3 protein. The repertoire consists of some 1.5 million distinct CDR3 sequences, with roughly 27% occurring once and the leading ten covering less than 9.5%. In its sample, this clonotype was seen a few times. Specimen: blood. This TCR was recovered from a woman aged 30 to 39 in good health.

The CDR3 here is CSAATGSSYNEQFF. The DNA for the CDR3 is TGCAGTGCCGCGACAGGGAGCTCCTACAATGAGCAGTTCTTC. The chain links TRBV20-1 to TRBJ2-1; 7 nucleotides line up with TRBD1. The CDR3 runs 14 residues. The J segment lost 0 bases and the V segment lost 6 bases, leaving 5 bases of the junction unmatched. Germline loops: CDR1 DFQATT, CDR2 SNEGSKA (reference sequence).